Following are 10 T cell receptor beta chains from one sample sequenced in a study of blood T cell repertoires in COVID-19. Method: immunoSEQ multiplex PCR; TCRdb's copy keeps in-frame clones and lacks some. The data contain under 300,000 clones, around 81% of them singletons. Sequenced: peripheral blood. These receptor sequences come from a man aged 25-45 years who had recovered from COVID-19.

V usage is TRBV5-5 and J usage is TRBJ1-2; 11 nucleotides match TRBD1. The germline V gene has CDR1 SGHKS and CDR2 YYEKEE (reference sequence). Trimming removed 3 bases from V and 3 bases from J; junction bases left unmatched: 4. The CDR3 extends over 15 amino acids. CDR3 sequence: CASSYGTGGDYGYTF. CDR3 nucleotide sequence: TGTGCCAGCAGCTATGGGACAGGGGGGGACTATGGCTACACCTTC.

The gene calls are TRBV2 and TRBJ1-2, with unresolved D. Germline CDR1 is SNHLY and CDR2 is FYNNEI. The CDR3 length is 16 residues. V was cut by 6 bases and J by 4 bases, with 21 bases left in between. This chain's CDR3 is CASRPANEDKIYGYTF. The CDR3 coding sequence is TGTGCCAGCAGGCCCGCTAACGAAGACAAGATCTATGGCTACACCTTC.

This clone was observed once. The CDR3 reads CASTQTSDGYYGYTF. The CDR3 nucleotides read TGTGCCAGCACCCAGACATCAGACGGCTACTATGGCTACACCTTC. The chain uses TRBV6-5 and TRBJ1-2, with D hard to call. V was trimmed by 7 bases and J by 3 bases, leaving 18 bases between them. The CDR3 totals 15 residues. Germline assignment: CDR1 MNHEY and CDR2 SVGAGI.

This rearrangement joins TRBV3-1 (or the pseudogene TRBV3-2) to TRBJ2-6; TRBD2 is a possible D gene (5 bases). The V and J ends lost 0 bases and 4 bases respectively, with 19 bases between them. This CDR3 spans 19 amino acids. The germline gives CDR1 LGHDT, CDR2 YNNKEL (reference sequence). The CDR3 here is CASSQEFGGSGSGANVLTF. CDR3 bases: TGTGCCAGCAGCCAAGAGTTCGGCGGGTCGGGGTCCGGGGCCAACGTCCTGACTTTC.

The gene calls are TRBV19 and TRBJ2-7; tentative D call: TRBD2 (6 bases). Per germline, CDR1 LNHDA and CDR2 SQIVND (reference sequence). The germline V and J ends were trimmed by 5 bases and 2 bases, with 16 bases remaining between them. This CDR3 is built from 15 residues. The CDR3: CASSRPGRSTYEQYF. CDR3 DNA: TGTGCCAGTAGTCGTCCTGGGAGGTCCACCTACGAGCAGTACTTC. The whole variable domain, filled in from reference TRBV19 and TRBJ2-7, reads DGGITQSPKYLFRKEGQNVTLSCEQNLNHDAMYWYRQDPGQGLRLIYYSQIVNDFQKGDIAEGYSVSREKKESFPLTVTSAQKNPTAFYLCASSRPGRSTYEQYFGPGTRLTVT.

This chain links TRBV6-5 with TRBJ1-1; D not resolved. This CDR3 has 13 residues. CDR1 and CDR2 (germline): MNHEY, SVGAGI. Trimming removed 6 bases at V and 5 bases at J, with 13 bases between. CDR3 protein: CASSNQRRTEAFF. CDR3 coding DNA: TGTGCCAGCAGCAACCAACGGCGGACTGAAGCTTTCTTT.

The V and J genes are TRBV25-1 and TRBJ2-2; TRBD1 matches at 8 bases. The CDR3 sequence is 17 residues long. V lost 7 bases to trimming and J lost 1 base; unmatched junction nucleotides: 11. Germline lookup yields CDR1 MGHDK and CDR2 SYGVNS. The CDR3 loop reads CASIESPGTGNTGELFF. In DNA, the CDR3 is TGTGCCAGCATCGAGTCTCCCGGGACAGGGAACACCGGGGAGCTGTTTTTT.

This clone was seen only a few times. This chain uses TRBV5-6 with TRBJ1-6, with a possible D match to TRBD1 (6 bases). This CDR3 comprises 15 residues. Germline V lookup: CDR1 SGHDT, CDR2 YYEEEE. The germline V and J ends were trimmed by 2 bases and 10 bases, with 16 bases remaining between them. In DNA, the CDR3 is TGTGCCAGCAGCTTTAAACAGGGAATAAACTCACCCCTCCACTTT. This sequence encodes CASSFKQGINSPLHF.

The chain joins TRBV27 to TRBJ1-1; 7 nucleotides match TRBD1. The CDR3 has 12 residues. V trimming: 10 bases; J trimming: 1 base; junction bases outside the gene matches: 3. Germline values: CDR1 MNHEY, CDR2 SMNVEV (reference sequence). The CDR3 region is CATQGQNTEAFF. The CDR3 coding sequence is TGTGCCACACAGGGGCAGAACACTGAAGCTTTCTTT.

The V call is TRBV3-1 (or the pseudogene TRBV3-2), the J call TRBJ1-4; 7 bases align to TRBD1. Germline V gene lookup returns CDR1 LGHDT and CDR2 YNNKEL (reference sequence). Unmatched junction bases numbered 2, after V lost 4 bases and J lost 0 bases. The CDR3 is made up of 15 amino acids. The CDR3 is CASSPGTATNEKLFF. The CDR3 DNA reads TGTGCCAGCAGCCCCGGGACAGCAACTAATGAAAAACTGTTTTTT.